The 22 T cell receptor beta chains below were found in one sample sequenced in a study of blood T cells in healthy people across ages. Primed by a sample-barcoded 5' primer and a J-beta primer mix, a second PCR proceeded for 7 to 11 cycles. TCRdb used MiXCR to reprocess the 5' RACE reads, holding one entry per CDR3 protein. The data hold around 1,600,000 distinct CDR3 sequences, with 40% to 45% observed a single time. The specimen sequenced was blood. These receptors all come from a woman aged 18-29 years in good health.

The chain couples TRBV9 to TRBJ2-3, with D possibly matching TRBD2 (5 bases). Germline CDR1 is SGDLS and CDR2 is YYNGEE. V gave up 3 bases and J gave up 7 bases, with 15 bases separating them. The CDR3 runs 14 residues. CDR3 nucleotides: TGTGCCAGCAGCGCCGATTCCATCGGGAATACGCAGTATTTT. Protein sequence: CASSADSIGNTQYF.

Here the CDR3 reads CASSQGSGRVSYEQYF. The CDR3 nucleotides are TGCGCCAGCAGCCAAGGTAGTGGGAGGGTTTCCTACGAGCAGTACTTC. The chain joins TRBV4-3 to TRBJ2-7, with TRBD2 matching 7 bases. CDR1 LGHNA and CDR2 YSLEER come from the germline V gene. The length of the CDR3 is 16 residues. V lost 1 base and J lost 1; bases outside the gene matches: 7.

This clonotype appeared once. The gene calls are TRBV9 and TRBJ1-1, with TRBD1 matching over 10 bases. Germline V lookup: CDR1 SGDLS, CDR2 YYNGEE. V was pared by 6 bases and J by 5 bases, with 16 bases of the junction left unmatched. CDR3 length: 17 residues. The CDR3 DNA reads as TGTGCCAGCACCTTAATAACGGACAGGGGGGCGAGGACTGAAGCTTTCTTT. Translated: CASTLITDRGARTEAFF.

Worth noting for this clonotype: A much larger clone lies a single base off, so this may be a read error. V usage is TRBV12-3 or TRBV12-4 and J usage is TRBJ2-7, with TRBD2 matching over 7 bases. J gave up 1 base and V 5 bases, and 8 bases lay outside the gene matches. The length of the CDR3 is 15 residues. The CDR3 DNA reads as TGTGCCAGCAGTCTTGGGACTATCGGTTCCTACGAGCAGTACTTC. This codes for CASSLGTIGSYEQYF.

A few counts support this clonotype. V usage is TRBV7-8 and J usage is TRBJ2-3; no firm D call. V dropped 4 bases and J dropped 0 bases, with 14 bases sitting between them. Per germline, CDR1 SGHVS and CDR2 FQNEAQ. The CDR3 runs 16 residues. The CDR3 nucleotides are TGTGCCAGCAGCTCCCGCGCGGCAACTAGCACAGATACGCAGTATTTT. Protein sequence: CASSSRAATSTDTQYF.

V and J are TRBV29-1 and TRBJ1-1; D is ambiguous. Germline CDR1 SQVTM, CDR2 ANQGSEA. The CDR3 runs to 14 residues. Trimming removed 7 bases at V and 0 bases at J, with 15 bases between. The CDR3 bases are TGCAGCGCAGAATCCCAGGTACTGAACACTGAAGCTTTCTTT. Protein: CSAESQVLNTEAFF.

V is TRBV7-2 and J is TRBJ2-4, with a tentative D call TRBD1 (5 bases). Gene TRBJ2-5 matches the end of the DNA better, so the J call may be wrong. The CDR3 length is 15 residues. Germline lookup yields CDR1 SGHTA and CDR2 FQGNSA. This CDR3 is CASSLQGPGQETQYF. The CDR3 bases are TGTGCCAGCAGCTTACAGGGCCCCGGTCAAGAGACCCAGTACTTC.

This clonotype was observed a handful of times. The V and J genes are TRBV7-2 and TRBJ2-7; TRBD2 is a possible D gene (5 bases). This CDR3 region has 16 residues. Trimming cost V 3 bases and J 2 bases, with 17 bases left between them. Germline V gene lookup returns CDR1 SGHTA and CDR2 FQGNSA. The CDR3 region is CASSFGTGLSAYEQYF. CDR3 nucleotide sequence: TGTGCCAGCAGCTTTGGTACCGGACTGTCCGCCTACGAGCAGTACTTC.

The chain couples TRBV6-6 to TRBJ1-2, with D tentatively TRBD1 (6 bases). V was cut by 1 base and J by 6 bases, with 15 bases left in between. The CDR3 is 15 amino acids. CDR1 and CDR2 (germline): MNHNY, SVGAGI (reference sequence). The CDR3 loop is CASSYYRDTDHGYTF. The CDR3 region has the DNA TGTGCCAGCAGTTACTACCGGGACACGGACCATGGCTACACCTTC.

This clonotype was recorded a few times. This chain connects TRBV6-1 to TRBJ1-4, with D tentatively TRBD1 (6 bases). This CDR3 has 13 residues. The V and J ends lost 4 bases and 4 bases respectively, with 7 bases between them. From germline, CDR1 is MNHNS and CDR2 SASEGT. CDR3 amino acids: CASSGTVNEKLFF. CDR3 bases: TGTGCCAGCAGTGGGACAGTTAATGAAAAACTGTTTTTT.

The table lists this clonotype with many counts. The gene calls are TRBV20-1 and TRBJ2-7; weak D call: TRBD1 (6 bases). In germline, CDR1 is DFQATT, CDR2 SNEGSKA (reference sequence). The germline V and J ends were trimmed by 6 bases and 3 bases, with 9 bases remaining between them. This CDR3 comprises 11 residues. CDR3: CSARGSYEQYF. The CDR3 DNA reads TGCAGTGCCAGGGGTAGCTACGAGCAGTACTTC.

CDR3 amino acids: CSVGSGKNIQYF. Here the CDR3 DNA reads TGCAGCGTTGGCAGCGGGAAAAACATTCAGTACTTC. J is TRBJ2-4 and V is TRBV29-1; tentatively, D is TRBD2 (6 bases). CDR3 length equals 12 residues. Looked up from germline, CDR1 is SQVTM and CDR2 is ANQGSEA. V gave up 4 bases and J gave up 4 bases, with 8 bases separating them.

V is TRBV6-2 or TRBV6-3 and J is TRBJ2-7; possible D gene TRBD2, 6 bases. CDR1 is MNHEY and CDR2 is SVGEGT in the germline V gene. V was clipped by 6 bases and J by 6 bases, with 12 bases between them. This CDR3 has 12 residues. The CDR3: CASSPGLLEQYF. CDR3 in DNA: TGTGCCAGCAGCCCGGGACTCCTCGAGCAGTACTTC.

The V and J genes are TRBV4-3 and TRBJ2-1; D might be TRBD1 or TRBD2, each matching 5 bases. Germline V gene data show CDR1 as LGHNA and CDR2 as YSLEER. V was trimmed by 1 base and J by 6 bases, leaving 10 bases between them. The length of the CDR3 is 14 residues. This CDR3 reads CASSQAVGTNEQFF. CDR3 sequence (DNA): TGCGCCAGCAGCCAAGCGGTCGGGACCAATGAGCAGTTCTTC.

Only a few counts were recorded for this clonotype. The rearrangement joins TRBV6-6 to TRBJ2-4, with TRBD2 matching 11 bases. The CDR3 totals 14 residues. After removal of 7 bases from V and 5 bases from J, the junction contained 4 bases not matched to a gene. Germline assignment: CDR1 MNHNY and CDR2 SVGAGI (reference sequence). CDR3 loop: CASKGSGRENIQYF. CDR3 bases: TGTGCCAGCAAGGGTAGCGGGAGGGAAAACATTCAGTACTTC.

The J gene is TRBJ2-1, the V gene TRBV19, with a tentative D call TRBD2 (5 bases). The DNA matches TRBJ2-7 better at its end, which makes the J call doubtful. Germline CDR1 and CDR2: LNHDA and SQIVND (reference sequence). This CDR3 comprises 14 residues. In DNA form, the CDR3 reads TGTGCCAGTAACGCGGGTAATTCCTACAATGAGCAGTACTTC. It translates to CASNAGNSYNEQYF.

This rearrangement joins TRBV4-1 to TRBJ2-2; the D is unclear. This CDR3 contains 14 residues. The germline V gene has CDR1 MGHRA and CDR2 YSYEKL. V gave up 1 base and J gave up 7 bases, with 10 bases separating them. CDR3: CASSQAPIGGELFF. CDR3 nucleotide sequence: TGCGCCAGCAGCCAAGCGCCCATTGGCGGGGAGCTGTTTTTT.

The chain links TRBV28 to TRBJ2-7; 7 bases are a match to TRBD2. This CDR3 is 14 amino acids long. Per germline, CDR1 MDHEN and CDR2 SYDVKM. V shed 3 bases, J shed 5 bases, and the junction held 7 bases outside the gene matches. CDR3 sequence: CASSFTGTKNEQYF. The DNA of the CDR3 is TGTGCCAGCAGTTTTACCGGGACTAAAAACGAGCAGTACTTC.

This clonotype occurred a few times. CDR3 nucleotides: TGCAGTTGGACTAGCGGTTACAATGAGCAGTTCTTC. It yields the protein CSWTSGYNEQFF. The rearrangement joins TRBV20-1 to TRBJ2-1; the match to TRBD2 covers 10 bases. V was clipped by 8 bases and J by 4 bases; unmatched bases: 2. This CDR3 has 12 amino acids. Germline V CDR1 and CDR2: DFQATT, SNEGSKA (reference sequence).

V and J are TRBV6-5 and TRBJ2-3; the D is unclear. CDR3 size: 17 residues. Between the trimmed V and J ends, which lost 0 bases and 3 bases, there was a span of 16 bases. Germline-derived CDR1 and CDR2 are MNHEY and SVGAGI. CDR3 in amino acids: CASSYSGMGTKTDTQYF. The CDR3 nucleotides are TGTGCCAGCAGTTACTCGGGTATGGGAACAAAGACAGATACGCAGTATTTT.

With respect to this clonotype: This may be a read error, as it is one base from a much larger clone. The gene calls are TRBV12-3 or TRBV12-4 and TRBJ2-7, with 7 bases lining up with TRBD1. V was clipped by 6 bases and J by 8 bases; unmatched bases: 13. The CDR3 totals 14 residues. The CDR3 loop reads CASRGNRGWGKQYF. The CDR3 DNA sequence: TGTGCCAGCAGAGGAAACAGGGGATGGGGCAAGCAGTACTTC.

In this sample, this clonotype turned up a few times. A read error may be the cause here, since a much bigger clone is one base away. The chain recombines TRBV7-9 with TRBJ2-3; D not certain. The CDR3 spans 15 residues. Germline values: CDR1 SEHNR, CDR2 FQNEAQ (reference sequence). CDR3 in amino acids: CASNLTANPTDTQYF. The CDR3 DNA reads as TGTGCCAGCAACTTAACGGCCAACCCCACAGATACGCAGTATTTT.